This T cell receptor beta chain comes out of a study of blood T cell repertoires in COVID-19. As for the study in general: Samples came from the United States, Italy and Spain, spanning acute and convalescent COVID-19. PBMCs, B-cell-depleted T cells, or T cells provided the cDNA or gDNA that made up the material.

Per the authors' pipeline: It was from reference gene primer amplification that nucleated cell counts were estimated. Libraries were prepared by immunoSEQ multiplex PCR; TCRdb keeps only in-frame clonotypes and omits some of them. V and J calls and clone size come straight from that table; D and trimming were deduced from the DNA. The sample records about 160,000 clones, approximately 80% being singletons. The CDR3 length is 15 residues. The germline V gene has CDR1 SNHLY and CDR2 FYNNEI. Losses at the gene ends were 8 bases for V and 5 bases for J; bases not matched to a gene: 12. The rearrangement uses TRBV2 and TRBJ2-3; 8 bases map to TRBD2. The specimen sequenced was peripheral blood. This sequence was found in a man aged 55 to 69 with acute or convalescent COVID-19. This CDR3 is CASLDGGAKGDTQYF. Written as DNA, the CDR3 is TGTGCCAGCCTGGACGGGGGGGCTAAAGGAGATACGCAGTATTTT.